This T cell receptor (beta chain) was sequenced during a study of Ad26.COV2.S vaccination and SARS-CoV-2 variants. CDR1 is MNHEY, CDR2 SMNVEV, per germline (reference sequence). V shed 1 base and J shed 4 bases, with 11 bases lying between them. This CDR3 spans 14 amino acids. Some clones are missing from TCRdb's copy, which holds only in-frame ones; the method was immunoSEQ multiplex PCR. The table includes roughly 150,000 clones, more than 80% detected once. The source is a human donor who had recovered from COVID-19. Sample: peripheral blood, taken after recovery from COVID-19. The chain has TRBV27 and TRBJ2-7; either TRBD1 or TRBD2 may supply D (6 bases each). This CDR3 is CASSLYTGAYEQYF. The DNA of the CDR3 is TGTGCCAGCAGTTTATATACGGGGGCTTACGAGCAGTACTTC.